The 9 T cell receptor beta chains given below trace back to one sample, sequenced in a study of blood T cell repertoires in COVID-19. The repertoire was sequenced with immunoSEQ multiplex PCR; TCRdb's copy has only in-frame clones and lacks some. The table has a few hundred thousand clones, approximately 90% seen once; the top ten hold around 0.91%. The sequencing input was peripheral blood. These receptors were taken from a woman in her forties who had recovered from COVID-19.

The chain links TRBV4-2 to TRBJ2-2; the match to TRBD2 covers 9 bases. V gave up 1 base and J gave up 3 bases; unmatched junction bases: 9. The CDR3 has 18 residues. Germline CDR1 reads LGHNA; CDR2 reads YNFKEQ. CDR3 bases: TGTGCCAGCAGCCAAGGGACTAGCGTGAGGGGGGACACCGGGGAGCTGTTTTTT. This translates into CASSQGTSVRGDTGELFF.

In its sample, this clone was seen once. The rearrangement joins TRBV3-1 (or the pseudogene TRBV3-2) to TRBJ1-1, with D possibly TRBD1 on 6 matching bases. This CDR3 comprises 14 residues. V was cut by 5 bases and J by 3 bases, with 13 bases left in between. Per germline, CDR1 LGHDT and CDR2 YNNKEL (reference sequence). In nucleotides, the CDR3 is TGTGCCAGCAGCAAACGGACAGATTACACTGAAGCTTTCTTT. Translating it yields CASSKRTDYTEAFF.

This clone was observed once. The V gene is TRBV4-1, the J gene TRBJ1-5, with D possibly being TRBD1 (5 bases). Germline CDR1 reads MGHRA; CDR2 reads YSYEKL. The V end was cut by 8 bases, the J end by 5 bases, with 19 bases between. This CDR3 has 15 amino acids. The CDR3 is CASPSARVGDQPQHF. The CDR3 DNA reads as TGCGCCAGCCCCTCGGCCAGGGTAGGGGATCAGCCCCAGCATTTT.

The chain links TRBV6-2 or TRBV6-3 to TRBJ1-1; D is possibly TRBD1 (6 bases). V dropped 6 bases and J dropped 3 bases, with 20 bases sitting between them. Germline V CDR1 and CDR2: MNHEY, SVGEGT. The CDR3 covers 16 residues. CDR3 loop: CASSWGGAPGYTEAFF. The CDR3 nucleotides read TGTGCCAGCAGCTGGGGGGGGGCGCCGGGTTACACTGAAGCTTTCTTT.

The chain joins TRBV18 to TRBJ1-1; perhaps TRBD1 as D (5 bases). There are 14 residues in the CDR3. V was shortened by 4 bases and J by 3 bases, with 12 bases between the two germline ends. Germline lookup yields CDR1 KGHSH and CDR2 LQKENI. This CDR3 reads CASSLSSGDTEAFF. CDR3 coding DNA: TGTGCCAGCTCACTTTCGTCGGGGGACACTGAAGCTTTCTTT.

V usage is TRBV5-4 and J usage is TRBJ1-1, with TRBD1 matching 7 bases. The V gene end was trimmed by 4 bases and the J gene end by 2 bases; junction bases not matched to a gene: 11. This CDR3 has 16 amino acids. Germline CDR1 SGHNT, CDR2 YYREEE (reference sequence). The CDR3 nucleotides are TGTGCCAGCAGCACGGGGAACAGGGGCGCTAACACTGAAGCTTTCTTT. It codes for CASSTGNRGANTEAFF. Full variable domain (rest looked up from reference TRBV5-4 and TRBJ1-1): ETGVTQSPTHLIKTRGQQVTLRCSSQSGHNTVSWYQQALGQGPQFIFQYYREEENGRGNFPPRFSGLQFPNYSSELNVNALELDDSALYLCASSTGNRGANTEAFFGQGTRLTVV.

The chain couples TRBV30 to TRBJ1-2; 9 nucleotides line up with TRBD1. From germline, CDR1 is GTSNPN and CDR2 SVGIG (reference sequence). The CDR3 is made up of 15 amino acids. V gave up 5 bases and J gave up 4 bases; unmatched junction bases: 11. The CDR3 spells CAWGHRGRPGYGYTF. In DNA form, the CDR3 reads TGTGCCTGGGGCCACAGGGGGCGCCCTGGCTATGGCTACACCTTC.

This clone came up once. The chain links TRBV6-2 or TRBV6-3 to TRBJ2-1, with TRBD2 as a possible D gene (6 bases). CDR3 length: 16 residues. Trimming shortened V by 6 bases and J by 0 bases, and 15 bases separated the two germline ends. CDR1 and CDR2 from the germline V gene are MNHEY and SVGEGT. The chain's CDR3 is CASSPRRESSYNEQFF. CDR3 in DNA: TGTGCCAGCAGCCCCCGGAGGGAGAGCTCCTACAATGAGCAGTTCTTC.

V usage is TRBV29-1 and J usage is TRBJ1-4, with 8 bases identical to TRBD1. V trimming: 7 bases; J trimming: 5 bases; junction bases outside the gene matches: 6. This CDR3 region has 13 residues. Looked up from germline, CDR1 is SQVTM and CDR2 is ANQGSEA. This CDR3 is CSATDRANEKLFF. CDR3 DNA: TGCAGCGCTACGGACAGGGCCAATGAAAAACTGTTTTTT.